These 5 T cell receptor beta chains originate from one sample sequenced in a study of blood T cell repertoires in COVID-19. The assay was immunoSEQ multiplex PCR, and TCRdb's table has in-frame clones only and misses some. The top ten hold approximately 8.1% of the sample, which has under 150,000 clones, roughly 84% seen once. Sequencing was carried out using peripheral blood. Receptors originate from a woman aged 40 to 50 with acute or convalescent COVID-19.

This chain joins TRBV28 and TRBJ1-1; D is ambiguous. V lost 6 bases and J 0 bases, leaving 14 bases between the germline ends. The germline V gene encodes CDR1 MDHEN and CDR2 SYDVKM. CDR3 length: 15 residues. CDR3 sequence reads: CASRPPGSMNTEAFF. DNA of the CDR3: TGTGCCAGCAGACCCCCGGGGTCGATGAACACTGAAGCTTTCTTT.

The chain uses TRBV3-1 (or the pseudogene TRBV3-2) and TRBJ2-1, with 10 bases that match TRBD2. V lost 4 bases and J lost 6; bases outside the gene matches: 9. The CDR3 contains 16 residues. The germline gives CDR1 LGHDT, CDR2 YNNKEL (reference sequence). CDR3 DNA: TGTGCCAGCAGCCTGGGACTAGCGTGGTTGGTCAATGAGCAGTTCTTC. It is translated as CASSLGLAWLVNEQFF.

This clone occurred a few times. The chain carries TRBV7-6 and TRBJ1-3; unclear D gene. This CDR3 has 18 amino acids. The V gene lost 1 base and the J gene lost 2 bases, with 18 bases spanning the gap. Per germline, CDR1 SGHVS and CDR2 FNYEAQ. The CDR3 region has the DNA TGTGCCAGCAGCTTAGACGTGGCAGGCCTCTCTCCTGGAAACACCATATATTTT. Translating it yields CASSLDVAGLSPGNTIYF.

The chain is built from TRBV9 and TRBJ2-3; D possibly corresponds to TRBD2 (6 bases). Trimming removed 2 bases from V and 6 bases from J, with 13 bases in between. The CDR3 is 14 amino acids. Germline V CDR1 and CDR2: SGDLS, YYNGEE. The chain's CDR3 is CASSVDYGLDTQYF. The CDR3 DNA reads as TGTGCCAGCAGCGTGGACTACGGACTGGATACGCAGTATTTT.

This clone was seen a handful of times. This chain connects TRBV5-5 to TRBJ1-1, with D possibly TRBD1 on 5 matching bases. This CDR3 comprises 14 residues. In germline, CDR1 is SGHKS, CDR2 YYEKEE (reference sequence). Trimming shortened V by 1 base and J by 4 bases, and 11 bases separated the two germline ends. The CDR3 DNA reads TGTGCCAGCAGCTTGCGGTCCGGGGGCACTGAAGCTTTCTTT. Translated: CASSLRSGGTEAFF.